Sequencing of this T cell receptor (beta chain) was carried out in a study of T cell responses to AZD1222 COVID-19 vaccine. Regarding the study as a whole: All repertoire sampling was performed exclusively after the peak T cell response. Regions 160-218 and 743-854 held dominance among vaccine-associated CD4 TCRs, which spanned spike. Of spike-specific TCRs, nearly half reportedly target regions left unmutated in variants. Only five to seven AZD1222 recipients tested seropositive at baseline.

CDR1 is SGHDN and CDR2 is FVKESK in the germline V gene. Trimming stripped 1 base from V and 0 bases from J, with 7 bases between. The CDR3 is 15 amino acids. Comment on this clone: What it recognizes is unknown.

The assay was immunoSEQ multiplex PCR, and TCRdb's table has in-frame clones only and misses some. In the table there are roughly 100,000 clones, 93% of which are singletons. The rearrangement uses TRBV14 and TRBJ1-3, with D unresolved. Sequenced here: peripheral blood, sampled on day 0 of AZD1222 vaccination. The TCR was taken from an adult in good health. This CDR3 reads CASSQGLNSGNTIYF. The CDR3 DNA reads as TGTGCCAGCAGCCAAGGACTAAACTCTGGAAACACCATATATTTT. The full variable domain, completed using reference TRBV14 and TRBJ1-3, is EAGVTQFPSHSVIEKGQTVTLRCDPISGHDNLYWYRRVMGKEIKFLLHFVKESKQDESGMPNNRFLAERTGGTYSTLKVQPAELEDSGVYFCASSQGLNSGNTIYFGEGSWLTVV.